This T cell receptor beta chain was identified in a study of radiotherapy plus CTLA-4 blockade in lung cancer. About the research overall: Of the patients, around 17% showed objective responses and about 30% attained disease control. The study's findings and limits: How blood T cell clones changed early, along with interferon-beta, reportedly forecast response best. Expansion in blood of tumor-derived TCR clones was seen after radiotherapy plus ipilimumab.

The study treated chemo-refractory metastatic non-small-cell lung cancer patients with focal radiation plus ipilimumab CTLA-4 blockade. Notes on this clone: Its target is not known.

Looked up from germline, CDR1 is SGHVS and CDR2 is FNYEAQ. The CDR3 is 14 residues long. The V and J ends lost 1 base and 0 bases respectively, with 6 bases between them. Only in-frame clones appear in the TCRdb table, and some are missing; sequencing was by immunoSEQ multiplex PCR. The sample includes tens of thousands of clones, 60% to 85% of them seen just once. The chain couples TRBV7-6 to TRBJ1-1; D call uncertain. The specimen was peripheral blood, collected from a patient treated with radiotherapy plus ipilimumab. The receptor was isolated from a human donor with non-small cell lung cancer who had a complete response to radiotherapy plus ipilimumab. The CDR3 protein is CASSLGRLNTEAFF. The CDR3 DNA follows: TGTGCCAGCAGCTTAGGCAGATTGAACACTGAAGCTTTCTTT.